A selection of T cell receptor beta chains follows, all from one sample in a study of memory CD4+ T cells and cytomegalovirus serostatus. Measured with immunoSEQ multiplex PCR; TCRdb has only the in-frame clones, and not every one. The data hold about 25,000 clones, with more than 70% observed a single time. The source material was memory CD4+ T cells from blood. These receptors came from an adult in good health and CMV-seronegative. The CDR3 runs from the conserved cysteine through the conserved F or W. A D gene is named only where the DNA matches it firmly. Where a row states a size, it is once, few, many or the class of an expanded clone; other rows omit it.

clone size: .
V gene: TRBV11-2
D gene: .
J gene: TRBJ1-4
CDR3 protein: CASSFRGSFDVGEKLFF

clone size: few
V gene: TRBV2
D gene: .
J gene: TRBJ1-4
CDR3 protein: CASGYVGPNEKLFF

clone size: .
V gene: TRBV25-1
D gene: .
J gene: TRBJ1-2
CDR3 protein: CASSDKLREGYTF

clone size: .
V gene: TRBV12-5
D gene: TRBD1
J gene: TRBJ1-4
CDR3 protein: CASGNFQGAGEKLFF

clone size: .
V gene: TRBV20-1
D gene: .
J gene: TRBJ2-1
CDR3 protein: CSASSPGEQFF

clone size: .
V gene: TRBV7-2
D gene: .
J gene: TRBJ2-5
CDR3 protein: CASSQETQYF

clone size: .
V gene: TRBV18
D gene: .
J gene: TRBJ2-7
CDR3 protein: CASSPTGEGEQYF

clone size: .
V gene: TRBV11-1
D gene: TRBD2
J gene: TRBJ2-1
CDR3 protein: CASSSRGGYNEQFF

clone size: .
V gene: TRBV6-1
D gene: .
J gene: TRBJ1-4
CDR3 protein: CASSEAQQGSATNEKLFF

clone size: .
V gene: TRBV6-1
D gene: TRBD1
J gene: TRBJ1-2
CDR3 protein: CASSEAAGTGFGYTF

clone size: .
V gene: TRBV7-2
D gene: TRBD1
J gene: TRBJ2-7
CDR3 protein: CASSLALQGPSYEQYF

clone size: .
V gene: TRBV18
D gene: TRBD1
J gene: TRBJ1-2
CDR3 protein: CASSPGQNYGYTF

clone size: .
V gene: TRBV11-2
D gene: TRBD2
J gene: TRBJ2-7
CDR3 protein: CASSLDWLAGGSLYEQYF

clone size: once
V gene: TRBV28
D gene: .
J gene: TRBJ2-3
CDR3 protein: CASSPLLDTQYF

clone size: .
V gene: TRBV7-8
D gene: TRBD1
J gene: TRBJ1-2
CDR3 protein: CASSRGQGLAYGYTF

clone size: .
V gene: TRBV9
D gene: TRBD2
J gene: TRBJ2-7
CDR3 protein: CASIPTSGDEQYF

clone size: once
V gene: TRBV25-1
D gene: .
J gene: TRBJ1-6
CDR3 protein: CASSDTGYNSPLHF

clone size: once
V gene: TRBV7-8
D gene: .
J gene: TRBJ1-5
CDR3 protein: CASSTLSRYSNQPQHF

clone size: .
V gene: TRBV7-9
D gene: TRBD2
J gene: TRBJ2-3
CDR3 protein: CASSGGGGPTDTQYF

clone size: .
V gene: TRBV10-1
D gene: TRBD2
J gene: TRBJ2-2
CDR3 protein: CASSESPGRGGSTGELFF

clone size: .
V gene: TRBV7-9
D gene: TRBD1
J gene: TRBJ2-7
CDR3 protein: CASSSITGTGTYEQYF

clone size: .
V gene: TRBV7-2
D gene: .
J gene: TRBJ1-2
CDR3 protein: CASSPAQGNGYTF

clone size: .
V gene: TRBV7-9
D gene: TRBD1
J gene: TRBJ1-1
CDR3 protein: CASSLEIGGGLGEAFF

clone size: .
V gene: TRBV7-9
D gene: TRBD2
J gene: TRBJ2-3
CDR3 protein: CASSPGGRGLDTQYF

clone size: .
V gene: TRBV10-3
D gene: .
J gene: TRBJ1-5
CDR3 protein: CAISDVGLANQPQHF

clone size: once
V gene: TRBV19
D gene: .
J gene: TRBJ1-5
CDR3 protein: CASTPKTGGSGYSNQPQHF

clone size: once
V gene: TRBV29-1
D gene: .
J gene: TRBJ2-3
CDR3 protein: CSASTTGAYTDTQYF

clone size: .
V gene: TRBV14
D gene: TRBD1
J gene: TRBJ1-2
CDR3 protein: CASSPLQGRAGGYTF

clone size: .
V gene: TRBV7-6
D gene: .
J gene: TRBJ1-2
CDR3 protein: CASSPLGSDYGYTF

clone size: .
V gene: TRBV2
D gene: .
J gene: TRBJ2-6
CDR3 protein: CASSDTGGANVLTF

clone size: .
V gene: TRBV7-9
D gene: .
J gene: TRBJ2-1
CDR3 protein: CASSPPGLGEREQFF

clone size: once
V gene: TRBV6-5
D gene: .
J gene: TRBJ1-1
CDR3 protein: CASSPRITEAFF

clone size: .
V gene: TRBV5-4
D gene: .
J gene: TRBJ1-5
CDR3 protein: CASSLTPNQPQHF

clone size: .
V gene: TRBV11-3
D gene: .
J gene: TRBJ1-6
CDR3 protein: CASSRGGGRGSPLHF

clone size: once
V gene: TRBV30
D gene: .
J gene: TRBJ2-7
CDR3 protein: CAWSVKGDEQYF

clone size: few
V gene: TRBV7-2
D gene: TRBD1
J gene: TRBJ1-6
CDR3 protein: CASSKQGAPNSPLHF

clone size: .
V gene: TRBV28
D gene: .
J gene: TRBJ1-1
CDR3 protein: CASSWARGAFF

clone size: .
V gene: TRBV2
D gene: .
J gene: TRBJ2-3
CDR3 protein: CAGPWGPSRRNTDTQYF

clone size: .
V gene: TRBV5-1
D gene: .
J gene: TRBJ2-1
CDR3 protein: CASSLALTGSYNEQFF

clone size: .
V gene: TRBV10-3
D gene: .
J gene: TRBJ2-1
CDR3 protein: CAISGGDEQFF

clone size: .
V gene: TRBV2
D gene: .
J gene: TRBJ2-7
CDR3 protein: CASSGDWSYEQYF

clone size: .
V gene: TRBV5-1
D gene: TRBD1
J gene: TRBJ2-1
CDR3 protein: CASSLGQGAQSEQFF

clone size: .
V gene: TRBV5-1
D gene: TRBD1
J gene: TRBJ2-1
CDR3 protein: CASSLGRTGINEQFF

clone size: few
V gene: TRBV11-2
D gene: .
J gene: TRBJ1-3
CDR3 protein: CASSLKRVTGNTIYF

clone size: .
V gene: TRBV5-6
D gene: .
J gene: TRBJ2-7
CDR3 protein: CASSLEGARYGQYF

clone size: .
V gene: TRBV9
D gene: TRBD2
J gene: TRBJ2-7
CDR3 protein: CASSSTSGGGSYEQYF

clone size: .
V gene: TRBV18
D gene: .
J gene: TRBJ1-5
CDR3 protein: CASSIRGHNQPQHF

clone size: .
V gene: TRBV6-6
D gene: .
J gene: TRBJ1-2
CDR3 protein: CASSSQTAYGYTF

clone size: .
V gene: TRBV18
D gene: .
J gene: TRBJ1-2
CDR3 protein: CASSPGRGAYGYTF

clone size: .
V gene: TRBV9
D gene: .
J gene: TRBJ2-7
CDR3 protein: CASSRRDSYEQYF

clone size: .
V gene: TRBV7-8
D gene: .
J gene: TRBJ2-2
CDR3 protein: CASSADINTGELFF

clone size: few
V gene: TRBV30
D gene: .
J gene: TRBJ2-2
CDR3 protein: CAWSVRRTGELFF

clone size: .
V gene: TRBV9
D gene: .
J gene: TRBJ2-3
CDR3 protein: CASSVVGSTDTQYF

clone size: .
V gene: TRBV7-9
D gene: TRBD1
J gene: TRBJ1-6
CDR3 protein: CASSRVSTGGYNSPLHF

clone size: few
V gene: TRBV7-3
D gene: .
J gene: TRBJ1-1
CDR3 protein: CASSLNQGNTEAFF